This T cell receptor beta chain stems from a study of blood T cell repertoires in COVID-19. About the research overall: Sites across the United States, Italy and Spain contributed samples from acute and convalescent COVID-19. T cells, B-cell-depleted T cells, or PBMCs supplied cDNA or gDNA.

The length of the CDR3 is 16 residues. The germline V gene encodes CDR1 MNHEY and CDR2 SVGEGT. V lost 2 bases, J lost 3 bases, and 8 bases stayed unmatched. Individuals drawn from approximately 26 US areas were roughly 18 to 95 years old. Under the authors' procedure: From reference gene primer amplification, estimates of nucleated cell counts were derived. This table comes from immunoSEQ multiplex PCR, and its TCRdb copy is limited to in-frame clones, with some not included. The V and J calls and clone size are taken from that table; D and trimming were inferred from the DNA. Of under 200,000 clones listed, 82% were seen once; the top ten hold around 5.5%.

The rearrangement joins TRBV6-2 or TRBV6-3 to TRBJ2-3; 7 bases agree with TRBD1. The sample consisted of PBMCs or T cells enriched from blood (not recorded which). This clonotype originated in a woman between 55 and 75 years old with acute COVID-19. The CDR3 region is CASSYGRDRVTDTQYF. For the CDR3, the DNA is TGTGCCAGCAGTTACGGTAGAGACAGGGTTACAGATACGCAGTATTTT.